These T cell receptor beta chains were read from a single sample in a study of T cells in tuberculosis. The repertoire was sequenced with immunoSEQ multiplex PCR; TCRdb's copy has only in-frame clones and lacks some. This sample has 9,500 to 12,000 clones, with around 94% found just once. Sequencing was done on a sample of PBMCs. Receptors were obtained from an adult with tuberculosis. Each CDR3 is given with its conserved first and last residue. D genes are given only for firm matches. The listing skips clone size in some rows; elsewhere it reads once, few, many or a size class.

NA	TRBV5-1	TRBD2	TRBJ2-7	TGCGCCAGCAGCTTGGGAGGTAGCGGGTTCTCCTACGAGCAGTACTTC	CASSLGGSGFSYEQYF
NA	TRBV29-1	NA	TRBJ2-1	TGCAGCGTTGACCTCTCAGGAGGGGTCCTCTCCTACAATGAGCAGTTCTTC	CSVDLSGGVLSYNEQFF
NA	TRBV4-1	NA	TRBJ1-3	TGCGCCAGCAGCCAACTACTCGCCGGTGGGCGGGGCGGTAGAAACACCATATATTTT	CASSQLLAGGRGGRNTIYF
NA	TRBV21-1	NA	TRBJ1-2	TGTGCCAGCTTAAGGGGGGGGTATGGCTACACCTTC	CASLRGGYGYTF
NA	TRBV2	TRBD1	TRBJ2-7	TGTGCCAGCAGGGACAGGGGCCCGCCGTCCTACGAGCAGTACTTC	CASRDRGPPSYEQYF
NA	TRBV11-2	NA	TRBJ2-6	TGTGCCAGCAGCCCTTCCGGGGGTCACGTCCTGACTTTC	CASSPSGGHVLTF
once	TRBV5-6	NA	TRBJ2-3	TGTGCCAGCAGCTTGGTGGGCTATAGTTCAGATACGCAGTATTTT	CASSLVGYSSDTQYF
NA	TRBV20-1	NA	TRBJ2-7	TGCAGTGCTAGTAGTGGTAAGCAGTACTTC	CSASSGKQYF
NA	TRBV2	NA	TRBJ1-4	TGTGCCAGCAGTGAGACAATCCGGAGGACTAATGAAAAACTGTTTTTT	CASSETIRRTNEKLFF
once	TRBV5-1	NA	TRBJ1-1	TGCGCCAGCAGCTCCACAGGGAACACTGAAGCTTTCTTT	CASSSTGNTEAFF
NA	TRBV5-4	NA	TRBJ1-5	TGTGCCAGCAGCCACCGGGGGAAGGCCAAAGAGGATCAGCCCCAGCATTTT	CASSHRGKAKEDQPQHF
few	TRBV28	TRBD1	TRBJ2-7	TGTGCCAGCAGTCCTCGGACAGGGGGGTACGAGCAGTACTTC	CASSPRTGGYEQYF
NA	TRBV12-5	NA	TRBJ2-7	TGTGCTAGTGGTTTGGTAATTGTCCGGGATCACCTTTGCCCCTACGAGCAGTACTTC	CASGLVIVRDHLCPYEQYF